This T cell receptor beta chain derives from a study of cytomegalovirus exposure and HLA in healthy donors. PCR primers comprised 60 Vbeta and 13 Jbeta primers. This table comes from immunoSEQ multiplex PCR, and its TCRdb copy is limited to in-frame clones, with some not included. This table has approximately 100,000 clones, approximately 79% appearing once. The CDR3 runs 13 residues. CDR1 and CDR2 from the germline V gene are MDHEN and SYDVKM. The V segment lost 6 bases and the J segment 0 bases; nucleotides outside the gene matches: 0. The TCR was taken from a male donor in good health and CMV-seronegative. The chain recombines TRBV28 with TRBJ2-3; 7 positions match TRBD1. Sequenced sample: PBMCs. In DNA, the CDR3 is TGTGCCAGCAGGGACAGGAGCACAGATACGCAGTATTTT. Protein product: CASRDRSTDTQYF.